The 30 T cell receptor beta chains given below trace back to one sample, sequenced in a study of T cells in Graves' hyperthyroidism and ophthalmopathy. RNA transcripts gave rise to amplified TCR beta CDR3 regions. With the HTBI primer set, the TCR CDR3 went through a first round of RT-PCR. TCRdb processed the multiplex PCR reads anew with MiXCR; each CDR3 protein has one entry. The table includes a few hundred thousand distinct CDR3 sequences, 40% to 55% detected once. The sequencing input was peripheral blood or thyroid tissue (not recorded which). These receptor sequences come from a woman between 18 and 29 years old with Graves' hyperthyroidism.

The table lists this clonotype with many counts. This rearrangement joins TRBV29-1 to TRBJ1-4; D possibly corresponds to TRBD1 (6 bases). This CDR3 contains 12 residues. Looked up from germline, CDR1 is SQVTM and CDR2 is ANQGSEA. V shed 7 bases and J shed 6 bases, with 12 bases lying between them. CDR3 sequence: CSALRTDEKLFF. CDR3 sequence (DNA): TGCAGCGCTCTGCGGACAGATGAAAAACTGTTTTTT.

A remark on this clonotype: Germline and junction disagree at one end, which may indicate a read error. This chain connects TRBV2 to TRBJ1-1; D possibly corresponds to TRBD1 (5 bases). Germline-derived CDR1 and CDR2 are SNHLY and FYNNEI. This CDR3 has 14 amino acids. The chain's CDR3 is CASREVSMDTDAFF. DNA for the CDR3: TGTGCCAGCAGGGAGGTTTCGATGGACACTGATGCTTTCTTT. Using reference TRBV2 and TRBJ1-1 for the parts outside the CDR3, the full variable domain is EPEVTQTPSHQVTQMGQEVILRCVPISNHLYFYWYRQILGQKVEFLVSFYNNEISEKSEIFDDQFSVERPDGSNFTLKIRSTKLEDSAMYFCASREVSMDTDAFFGQGTRLTVV.

The chain links TRBV7-9 to TRBJ2-7, with D possibly being TRBD2 (5 bases). V gave up 4 bases and J gave up 3 bases, with 19 bases separating them. Germline V lookup: CDR1 SEHNR, CDR2 FQNEAQ (reference sequence). The CDR3 runs to 16 residues. CDR3 DNA sequence: TGTGCCAGCAGCTCGCCCGCTCGGGAAACCCTCTACGAGCAGTACTTC. Protein sequence: CASSSPARETLYEQYF.

A remark on this clonotype: Given the absence of the conserved phenylalanine or tryptophan at the CDR3 end, a read error is likely. The limits of the CDR3 on the DNA are not certain, so only TCRdb's listed CDR3 is given. This chain uses TRBV25-1 with TRBJ1-6. CDR1 and CDR2 from the germline V gene are MGHDK and SYGVNS. The CDR3 spans 10 residues, counting both ends. This CDR3 reads CASSEYFISV.

With respect to this clonotype: A read error may be the cause here, since a much bigger clone is one base away. The chain is built from TRBV6-1 and TRBJ1-1; perhaps TRBD1 as D (6 bases). V was cut by 6 bases and J by 5 bases, with 16 bases left in between. Germline V gene data show CDR1 as MNHNS and CDR2 as SASEGT. The CDR3 length is 14 residues. The CDR3 here is CASRLGGRGTEAFF. CDR3 bases: TGTGCCAGCAGACTAGGGGGGCGCGGGACTGAAGCTTTCTTT.

The gene calls are TRBV2 and TRBJ1-4; TRBD1 is a possible D gene (5 bases). CDR1 and CDR2 from the germline V gene are SNHLY and FYNNEI. Trimming took 6 bases from V and 5 from J, leaving 13 bases between them. This CDR3 spans 14 amino acids. As DNA, the CDR3 is TGTGCCAGCAGCGAACCGGGACGGAATGAAAAACTGTTTTTT. Its translation is CASSEPGRNEKLFF.

This clonotype was seen a handful of times. The CDR3 coding sequence is TGTGCCAGCAGCTTAGCAGCAACAGGGCTGTTGTCTGGAGCTTTCTTT. Protein product: CASSLAATGLLSGAFF. This chain uses TRBV7-9 with TRBJ1-1, with a possible D match to TRBD1 (6 bases). The V end lost 0 bases, the J end lost 10 bases, and 21 bases lay between the germline ends. Looked up from germline, CDR1 is SEHNR and CDR2 is FQNEAQ (reference sequence). The CDR3 is 16 residues long.

V usage is TRBV10-3 and J usage is TRBJ2-7; 8 positions agree with TRBD1. With 10 bases clipped from V and 9 bases from J, the junction kept 20 bases outside the gene matches. Germline V lookup: CDR1 ENHRY, CDR2 SYGVKD. CDR3 length equals 15 residues. The CDR3 nucleotides read TGTGCCAGCAGGGCCTCCGGGACAGGTTTTCCGGTGCAGTACTTC. Protein: CASRASGTGFPVQYF.

There are many counts of this clonotype. This chain uses TRBV7-8 with TRBJ2-5, with D possibly being TRBD1 (6 bases). Trimming took off 3 bases at V and 3 bases at J, with 8 bases between the two ends. Per the germline V gene, CDR1 is SGHVS and CDR2 is FQNEAQ. This CDR3 comprises 13 residues. The CDR3 protein is CASSFNREETQYF. CDR3 DNA: TGTGCCAGCAGCTTCAACAGGGAAGAGACCCAGTACTTC.

The V gene is TRBV7-2, the J gene TRBJ1-2; TRBD1 aligns across 10 bases. Germline assignment: CDR1 SGHTA and CDR2 FQGNSA. The CDR3 spans 13 residues. V lost 7 bases and J lost 5; bases outside the gene matches: 4. The CDR3 region has the DNA TGTGCCAGCACCCGGACAGGGGGATATGGCTACACCTTC. This sequence encodes CASTRTGGYGYTF.

In the case of this clonotype: Its ends do not fully match the called genes, so a read error is possible. The chain employs TRBV5-8 and TRBJ2-7; D unclear. Germline CDR1 is SGHTS and CDR2 is YDEGEE. CDR3 length: 12 amino acids. CDR3 coding DNA: TGTGCCGGCAGCTTGGCTGCGGATGGAAAGTACTTC. Translating gives CAGSLAADGKYF.

This clonotype was counted ten times or more. This chain connects TRBV6-9 to TRBJ2-6; perhaps TRBD1 as D (6 bases). The germline V gene encodes CDR1 MNHGY and CDR2 SVAAGI. The V end lost 4 bases, the J end lost 4 bases, and 11 bases lay between the germline ends. The CDR3 has 15 residues. CDR3 region: CASSFGGSGANVLTF. CDR3 sequence (DNA): TGTGCCAGCAGTTTTGGGGGCTCCGGGGCCAACGTCCTGACTTTC.

This clonotype has at least ten counts. This chain joins TRBV7-9 and TRBJ2-5; no firm D call. Trimming cost V 5 bases and J 5 bases, with 15 bases left between them. This CDR3 contains 14 residues. Germline V CDR1 and CDR2: SEHNR, FQNEAQ (reference sequence). The CDR3 bases are TGTGCCAGCAGCCCTGACACGCTGGGTGAGACCCAGTACTTC. Translation gives CASSPDTLGETQYF.

This clonotype showed up many times. The chain joins TRBV24-1 to TRBJ1-5; no clear D gene. Germline CDR1 is KGHDR and CDR2 is SFDVKD. The CDR3 sequence is 13 residues long. The V end lost 2 bases, the J end lost 3 bases, and 4 bases lay between the germline ends. The CDR3 coding sequence is TGTGCCACCAGTGATTCCGTCAATCAGCCCCAGCATTTT. Translating it yields CATSDSVNQPQHF.

This chain joins TRBV7-9 and TRBJ2-5; D gene uncertain. Trimming took 5 bases from V and 5 from J, leaving 15 bases between them. The CDR3 runs to 14 residues. CDR1 SEHNR and CDR2 FQNEAQ come from the germline V gene (reference sequence). The chain's CDR3 is CASSQVQKGETQYF. CDR3 DNA sequence: TGTGCCAGCAGCCAAGTCCAGAAAGGGGAGACCCAGTACTTC.

The V gene is TRBV7-3, the J gene TRBJ1-5; 7 bases are a match to TRBD1. Germline V gene lookup returns CDR1 SGHTA and CDR2 FQGTGA. Germline trimming cut 6 bases from V and 1 base from J; bases unmatched to any gene: 3. The CDR3 sequence is 14 residues long. The CDR3 loop reads CASRTGQSNQPQHF. CDR3 DNA: TGTGCCAGCAGGACAGGGCAGAGCAATCAGCCCCAGCATTTT.

The chain combines TRBV2 with TRBJ1-5; a weak D match, TRBD1 (6 bases). The V gene lost 5 bases and the J gene lost 7 bases, with 18 bases spanning the gap. In germline, CDR1 is SNHLY, CDR2 FYNNEI. The CDR3 loop spans 15 amino acids. The CDR3 DNA is TGTGCCAGCAGTACAGGGTCACGTTTGGGGCAGCCCCAGCATTTT. Its translation: CASSTGSRLGQPQHF.

This chain links TRBV4-2 with TRBJ1-6; 8 nucleotides align to TRBD1. Trimming took 1 base from V and 8 from J; bases not matched to a gene: 4. The CDR3 covers 15 residues. Germline V gene data show CDR1 as LGHNA and CDR2 as YNFKEQ. CDR3 amino acids: CASSQGTGMDSPLHF. CDR3 sequence (DNA): TGTGCCAGCAGCCAAGGGACAGGGATGGATTCACCCCTCCACTTT.

This clonotype was counted ten times or more. This chain joins TRBV7-8 and TRBJ1-2; D possibly corresponds to TRBD1 (5 bases). Germline V gene sequence: CDR1 SGHVS, CDR2 FQNEAQ. V was trimmed by 2 bases and J by 2 bases, leaving 12 bases between them. The CDR3 loop spans 15 amino acids. In nucleotides, the CDR3 is TGTGCCAGCAGCTTAAGCTCGACAGCAAACTATGGCTACACCTTC. It specifies CASSLSSTANYGYTF.

The chain carries TRBV7-3 and TRBJ2-7; D uncertain. Per the germline V gene, CDR1 is SGHTA and CDR2 is FQGTGA. Between the trimmed V and J ends, which lost 5 bases and 0 bases, there was a span of 14 bases. The CDR3 loop spans 15 amino acids. CDR3 DNA sequence: TGTGCCAGCAGCCAAGATGGTACGGCCTCCTACGAGCAGTACTTC. Protein product: CASSQDGTASYEQYF.

This clonotype has a count of ten or more. This chain joins TRBV7-9 and TRBJ2-6, with TRBD1 matching over 9 bases. This CDR3 is 17 amino acids long. Per the germline V gene, CDR1 is SEHNR and CDR2 is FQNEAQ (reference sequence). V was clipped by 3 bases and J by 4 bases; unmatched bases: 7. Written as DNA, the CDR3 is TGTGCCAGCAGCTTTCGGACAGGGGCTCCAGGGGCCAACGTCCTGACTTTC. Translation gives CASSFRTGAPGANVLTF.

CDR3 residues: CASSFFGETYSEQYF. The CDR3 DNA reads TGCGCCAGCAGCTTTTTTGGGGAAACCTATAGCGAGCAGTACTTC. The V and J genes are TRBV5-1 and TRBJ2-7; D call uncertain. Germline-derived CDR1 and CDR2 are SGHRS and YFSETQ. The CDR3 contains 15 residues. Trimming shortened V by 2 bases and J by 6 bases, and 18 bases separated the two germline ends. Based on the CDR3 plus reference TRBV5-1 and TRBJ2-7, the full variable domain is KAGVTQTPRYLIKTRGQQVTLSCSPISGHRSVSWYQQTPGQGLQFLFEYFSETQRNKGNFPGRFSGRQFSNSRSEMNVSTLELGDSALYLCASSFFGETYSEQYFGPGTRLTVT.

Ten or more counts support this clonotype. The rearrangement uses TRBV7-2 and TRBJ1-6, with unresolved D. The CDR3 runs to 15 residues. Trimming removed 1 base from V and 0 bases from J, with 4 bases in between. The germline V gene has CDR1 SGHTA and CDR2 FQGNSA. The CDR3: CASSLGSSYNSPLHF. The CDR3 nucleotides read TGTGCCAGCAGCTTAGGAAGCTCCTATAATTCACCCCTCCACTTT.

As regards this clonotype: An end of the junction differs from the germline gene, which may be a read error. This chain connects TRBV7-3 to TRBJ1-5; a possible D gene is TRBD1 (5 bases). CDR1 SGHTA and CDR2 FQGTGA come from the germline V gene. The CDR3 covers 14 residues. This CDR3 reads CASSSTSGATSSRF. The CDR3 DNA reads TGTGCCAGCAGCTCGACTAGCGGGGCCACCTCCTCGCGTTTT.

CDR3 in DNA: TGCAGCGGGGGACTAGCGGGACCCGGGGAGCTGTTTTTT. This encodes CSGGLAGPGELFF. The chain employs TRBV29-1 and TRBJ2-2; 13 bases align to TRBD2. V gave up 7 bases and J gave up 6 bases; unmatched junction bases: 2. Germline CDR1 reads SQVTM; CDR2 reads ANQGSEA. This CDR3 has 13 amino acids.

The rearrangement uses TRBV25-1 and TRBJ2-7; tentative D call: TRBD2 (6 bases). V was clipped by 7 bases and J by 1 base, with 17 bases between them. The CDR3 has 15 residues. CDR1 MGHDK and CDR2 SYGVNS come from the germline V gene. The DNA of the CDR3 is TGTGCCAGCACCCAGGTAGCGGTAACTTCCTACGAGCAGTACTTC. Translating gives CASTQVAVTSYEQYF.

V usage is TRBV12-3 or TRBV12-4 and J usage is TRBJ1-2; TRBD1 agrees at 7 bases. V shed 5 bases, J shed 2 bases, and the junction held 8 bases outside the gene matches. CDR3 length equals 15 residues. The DNA for the CDR3 is TGTGCCAGCAGTCCTGGACAGGCAGTAAACTATGGCTACACCTTC. Translated, it gives CASSPGQAVNYGYTF.

This clonotype came up many times. The J gene is TRBJ1-3, the V gene TRBV10-3, with D perhaps matching TRBD1 (6 bases). Trimming removed 2 bases from V and 0 bases from J, with 8 bases in between. This CDR3 is built from 15 residues. CDR1 and CDR2 from the germline V gene are ENHRY and SYGVKD. CDR3 in amino acids: CAISEGGFSGNTIYF. The DNA of the CDR3 is TGTGCCATCAGTGAGGGGGGCTTCTCTGGAAACACCATATATTTT.

Note on this clonotype: One base away lies a much larger clone, so this may be a sequencing read error. Likely a read error: the CDR3 ends without its conserved phenylalanine or tryptophan. The J gene is TRBJ2-5, the V gene TRBV7-9; 7 nucleotides line up with TRBD2. The germline V gene encodes CDR1 SEHNR and CDR2 FQNEAQ (reference sequence). This CDR3 has 13 residues. The CDR3, as DNA: TGTGCTAGCAGCTTTTCGGGAGGAGAGACCCAGTACCTC. Its protein is CASSFSGGETQYL.

Concerning this clonotype itself: One end of the junction varies from germline; a read error may be responsible. The chain carries TRBV7-6 and TRBJ1-4; 7 positions match TRBD1. This CDR3 has 14 residues. Germline V gene lookup returns CDR1 SGHVS and CDR2 FNYEAQ. The CDR3 sequence: CASSVTGTEKKPFF. In nucleotides, the CDR3 is TGTGCCAGCAGCGTAACCGGGACAGAAAAAAAACCGTTTTTT.